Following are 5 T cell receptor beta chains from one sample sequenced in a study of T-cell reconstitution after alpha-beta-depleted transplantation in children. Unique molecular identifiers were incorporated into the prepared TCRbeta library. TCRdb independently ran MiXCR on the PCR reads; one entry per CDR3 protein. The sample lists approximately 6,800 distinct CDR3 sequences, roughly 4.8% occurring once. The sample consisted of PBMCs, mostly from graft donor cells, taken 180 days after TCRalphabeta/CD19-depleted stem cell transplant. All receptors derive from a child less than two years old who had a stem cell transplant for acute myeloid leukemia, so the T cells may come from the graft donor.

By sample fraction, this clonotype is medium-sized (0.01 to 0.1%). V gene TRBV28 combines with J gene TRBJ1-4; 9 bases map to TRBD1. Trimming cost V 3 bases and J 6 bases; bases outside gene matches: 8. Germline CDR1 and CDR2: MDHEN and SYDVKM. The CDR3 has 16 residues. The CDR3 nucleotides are TGTGCCAGCAGTTTCCGACTACAGGGGGCGGATGAAAAACTGTTTTTT. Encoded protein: CASSFRLQGADEKLFF. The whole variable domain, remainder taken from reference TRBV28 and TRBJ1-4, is DVKVTQSSRYLVKRTGEKVFLECVQDMDHENMFWYRQDPGLGLRLIYFSYDVKMKEKGDIPEGYSVSREKKERFSLILESASTNQTSMYLCASSFRLQGADEKLFFGSGTQLSVL.

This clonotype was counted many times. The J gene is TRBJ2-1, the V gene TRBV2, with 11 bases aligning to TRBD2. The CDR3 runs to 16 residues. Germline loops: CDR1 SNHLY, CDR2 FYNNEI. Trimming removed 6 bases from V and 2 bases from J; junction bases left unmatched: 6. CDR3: CASRYGTSGAYNEQFF. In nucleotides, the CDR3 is TGTGCCAGCAGATATGGGACTAGCGGAGCCTACAATGAGCAGTTCTTC.

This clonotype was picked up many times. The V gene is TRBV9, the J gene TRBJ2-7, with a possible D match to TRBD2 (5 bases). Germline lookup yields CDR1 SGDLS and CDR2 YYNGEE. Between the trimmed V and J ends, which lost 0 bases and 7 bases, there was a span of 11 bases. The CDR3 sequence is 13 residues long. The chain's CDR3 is CASSVATTGEQYF. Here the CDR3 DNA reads TGTGCCAGCAGCGTAGCTACGACGGGGGAGCAGTACTTC.

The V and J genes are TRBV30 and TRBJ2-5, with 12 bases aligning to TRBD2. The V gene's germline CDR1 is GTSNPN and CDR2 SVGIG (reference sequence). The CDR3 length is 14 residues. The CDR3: CAGERLAGVETQYF. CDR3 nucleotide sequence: TGTGCTGGAGAGAGACTAGCGGGAGTAGAGACCCAGTACTTC.

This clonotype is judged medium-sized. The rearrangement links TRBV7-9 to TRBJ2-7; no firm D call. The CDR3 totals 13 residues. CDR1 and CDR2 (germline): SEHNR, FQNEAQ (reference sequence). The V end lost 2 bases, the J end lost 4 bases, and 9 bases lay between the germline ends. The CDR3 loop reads CASSLTSPYEQYF. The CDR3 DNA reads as TGTGCCAGCAGCTTAACGTCACCGTACGAGCAGTACTTC.